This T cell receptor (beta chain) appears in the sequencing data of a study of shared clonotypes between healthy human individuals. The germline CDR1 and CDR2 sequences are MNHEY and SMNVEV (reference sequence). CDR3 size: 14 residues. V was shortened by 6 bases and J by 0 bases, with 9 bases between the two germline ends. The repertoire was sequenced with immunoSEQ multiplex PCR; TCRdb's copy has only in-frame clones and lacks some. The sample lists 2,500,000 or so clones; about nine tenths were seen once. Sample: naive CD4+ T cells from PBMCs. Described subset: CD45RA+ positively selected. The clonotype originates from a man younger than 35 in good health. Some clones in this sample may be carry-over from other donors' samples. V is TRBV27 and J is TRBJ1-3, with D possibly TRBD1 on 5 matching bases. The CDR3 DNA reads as TGTGCCAGCAGCAGGGACTACTCTGGAAACACCATATATTTT. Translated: CASSRDYSGNTIYF.